These 20 T cell receptor beta chains came from one sample sequenced in a study of T cell responses to AZD1222 COVID-19 vaccine. Clones were read by immunoSEQ multiplex PCR, and TCRdb kept only the in-frame ones, dropping some. The sample lists 130,000 to 150,000 clones, roughly 90% occurring once. The sequences come from peripheral blood, collected on day 0 of AZD1222 vaccination. These receptors were collected from an adult in good health.

The chain has TRBV4-1 and TRBJ2-3; 10 nucleotides match TRBD2. The CDR3 is made up of 15 amino acids. The V segment lost 6 bases and the J segment 3 bases; nucleotides outside the gene matches: 6. Per the germline V gene, CDR1 is MGHRA and CDR2 is YSYEKL. CDR3 sequence reads: CASRISGRLTDTQYF. DNA of the CDR3: TGCGCCAGCAGAATTAGCGGGAGGTTAACAGATACGCAGTATTTT.

The rearrangement uses TRBV18 and TRBJ1-2; D gene ambiguous. The CDR3 is 15 amino acids. CDR1 KGHSH and CDR2 LQKENI come from the germline V gene. Trimming shortened V by 3 bases and J by 6 bases, and 17 bases separated the two germline ends. The CDR3 region has the DNA TGTGCCAGCTCACCGCCCACCGGGGAAAGGGATGGCTACACCTTC. This codes for CASSPPTGERDGYTF.

The gene calls are TRBV6-2 or TRBV6-3 and TRBJ2-3; 13 bases match TRBD2. V dropped 2 bases and J dropped 5; count of bases not matched to a gene: 7. CDR1 and CDR2 from the germline V gene are MNHEY and SVGEGT. This CDR3 is 17 amino acids long. The CDR3 sequence is CASSYPLAGGYLDTQYF. The CDR3 DNA reads as TGTGCCAGCAGTTACCCACTAGCGGGAGGGTACTTAGATACGCAGTATTTT.

This clone was picked up a small number of times. The chain has TRBV6-5 and TRBJ1-1; D ambiguous. Germline-derived CDR1 and CDR2 are MNHEY and SVGAGI. Trimming took 6 bases from V and 1 from J, leaving 9 bases between them. The CDR3 spans 13 residues. The CDR3 sequence: CASRGDGNTEAFF. The CDR3 DNA reads TGTGCCAGCAGGGGAGATGGGAACACTGAAGCTTTCTTT.

The rearrangement links TRBV9 to TRBJ1-1; D gene ambiguous. This CDR3 has 16 amino acids. V was shortened by 4 bases and J by 1 base, with 17 bases between the two germline ends. Per germline, CDR1 SGDLS and CDR2 YYNGEE. CDR3 sequence reads: CASSPTSDGPNTEAFF. The DNA for the CDR3 is TGTGCCAGCAGCCCGACCTCGGACGGGCCGAACACTGAAGCTTTCTTT.

V and J are TRBV19 and TRBJ1-5; D is perhaps TRBD1 (5 bases). The V gene's germline CDR1 is LNHDA and CDR2 SQIVND (reference sequence). The V gene lost 0 bases and the J gene lost 2 bases, with 8 bases spanning the gap. The CDR3 covers 15 residues. In DNA form, the CDR3 reads TGTGCCAGTAGTATAGAAGGGGTGGGCAATCAGCCCCAGCATTTT. Its protein product is CASSIEGVGNQPQHF.

V and J are TRBV27 and TRBJ1-6; D is possibly TRBD1 (6 bases). The CDR3 totals 14 residues. Trimming took off 5 bases at V and 6 bases at J, with 11 bases between the two ends. CDR1 is MNHEY and CDR2 is SMNVEV in the germline V gene (reference sequence). DNA of the CDR3: TGTGCCAGCAGTCCCAGGGGAAGTAATTCACCCCTCCACTTT. It is translated as CASSPRGSNSPLHF.

This clone was seen only once. The chain combines TRBV5-8 with TRBJ1-1; 7 nucleotides align to TRBD1. V was pared by 5 bases and J by 7 bases, with 5 bases of the junction left unmatched. Per the germline V gene, CDR1 is SGHTS and CDR2 is YDEGEE. This CDR3 region has 12 residues. The DNA of the CDR3 is TGTGCCAGCAGACCCGACAGGGTTGAAGCTTTCTTT. It translates to CASRPDRVEAFF.

The rearrangement links TRBV10-1 to TRBJ1-5; 7 positions match TRBD1. The CDR3 sequence is 15 residues long. The trim removed 0 bases at V and 8 bases at J, leaving 7 bases unmatched. The germline V gene has CDR1 WNHNN and CDR2 SYGVQD (reference sequence). The CDR3 nucleotides are TGCGCCAGCAGTGAGTCGATAGGGGGCCTAGAGCCCCAGCATTTT. Translating gives CASSESIGGLEPQHF.

With respect to this clone: Other nucleotide sequences in the sample specify the same CDR3. This chain uses TRBV27 with TRBJ1-2, with unresolved D. This CDR3 is built from 14 residues. Germline V gene sequence: CDR1 MNHEY, CDR2 SMNVEV (reference sequence). With 0 bases removed from V and 0 bases from J, the gap between germline ends came to 5 bases. CDR3 in amino acids: CASSLSRANYGYTF. For the CDR3, the DNA is TGTGCCAGCAGTTTATCGAGGGCTAACTATGGCTACACCTTC.

The gene calls are TRBV28 and TRBJ2-2, with D perhaps being TRBD1 or TRBD2 (5 bases each). V was trimmed by 7 bases and J by 1 base, leaving 16 bases between them. Germline V CDR1 and CDR2: MDHEN, SYDVKM. The CDR3 has 16 residues. The CDR3 coding sequence is TGTGCCAGCAAGCCGGGGACGACTGAGAACACCGGGGAGCTGTTTTTT. As protein: CASKPGTTENTGELFF. Complete variable domain (other parts from reference TRBV28 and TRBJ2-2): DVKVTQSSRYLVKRTGEKVFLECVQDMDHENMFWYRQDPGLGLRLIYFSYDVKMKEKGDIPEGYSVSREKKERFSLILESASTNQTSMYLCASKPGTTENTGELFFGEGSRLTVL.

V usage is TRBV6-1 and J usage is TRBJ2-5; TRBD2 matches 14 bases. This CDR3 has 19 residues. Germline CDR1 and CDR2: MNHNS and SASEGT. V shed 1 base, J shed 5 bases, and the junction held 12 bases outside the gene matches. CDR3 in amino acids: CASSEEVTSGRAWGETQYF. Written as DNA, the CDR3 is TGTGCCAGCAGTGAAGAAGTGACTAGCGGGAGGGCCTGGGGGGAGACCCAGTACTTC.

The rearrangement links TRBV2 to TRBJ2-7, with TRBD1 matching 8 bases. V gave up 8 bases and J gave up 7 bases; unmatched junction bases: 10. From germline, CDR1 is SNHLY and CDR2 FYNNEI. This CDR3 has 13 amino acids. The CDR3 coding sequence is TGTGCCAGCGGCGACAGGGGACTTGTGGAGCAGTACTTC. Translated: CASGDRGLVEQYF.

The chain combines TRBV30 with TRBJ1-1; TRBD1 might be the D (6 bases). CDR1 GTSNPN and CDR2 SVGIG come from the germline V gene (reference sequence). The CDR3 loop spans 16 amino acids. V lost 3 bases and J lost 1, with 18 bases in between. CDR3 nucleotide sequence: TGTGCCTGGAGGTTAAGTACAGGGACCCCGAACACTGAAGCTTTCTTT. Translation: CAWRLSTGTPNTEAFF.

This chain links TRBV6-5 with TRBJ1-5; D perhaps matches TRBD1 (5 bases). Germline V lookup: CDR1 MNHEY, CDR2 SVGAGI. The CDR3 sequence is 15 residues long. V was pared by 0 bases and J by 7 bases, with 13 bases between. The CDR3 DNA sequence: TGTGCCAGCAGTTACTCGATTGAGGGGCGGCAGCCCCAGCATTTT. Its protein is CASSYSIEGRQPQHF.

V gene TRBV3-1 (or the pseudogene TRBV3-2) combines with J gene TRBJ1-2; D not resolved. V shed 0 bases and J shed 3 bases, with 11 bases lying between them. The CDR3 sequence is 15 residues long. The V gene's germline CDR1 is LGHDT and CDR2 YNNKEL (reference sequence). As DNA, the CDR3 is TGTGCCAGCAGCCAAGATGCGTGGACGGACTATGGCTACACCTTC. Its protein product is CASSQDAWTDYGYTF.

The chain couples TRBV3-1 (or the pseudogene TRBV3-2) to TRBJ1-1; 8 positions match TRBD1. Germline CDR1 and CDR2: LGHDT and YNNKEL (reference sequence). The length of the CDR3 is 13 residues. The trim removed 4 bases at V and 4 bases at J, leaving 2 bases unmatched. The CDR3 region is CASSRTGGTEAFF. CDR3 coding DNA: TGTGCCAGCAGCCGAACAGGGGGCACTGAAGCTTTCTTT.

CDR3 sequence (DNA): TGCGCCAGCAGCTTGCAGGGTTCTGGCTACACCTTC. As protein: CASSLQGSGYTF. This chain connects TRBV5-1 to TRBJ1-2; D may be TRBD1 (5 bases). CDR1 is SGHRS, CDR2 YFSETQ, per germline. V shed 1 base and J shed 7 bases, with 8 bases lying between them. CDR3 length: 12 amino acids.

DNA of the CDR3: TGTGCCTGGAGTCCGGGCCCCCTGGGTGAGCAGTTCTTC. Amino acid sequence: CAWSPGPLGEQFF. This sequence joins TRBV30 and TRBJ2-1; D not certain. The CDR3 spans 13 residues. Germline CDR1 reads GTSNPN; CDR2 reads SVGIG (reference sequence). V lost 2 bases, J lost 9 bases, and 14 bases lay in between.

The chain links TRBV5-4 to TRBJ2-2; the match to TRBD2 covers 10 bases. The germline V gene encodes CDR1 SGHNT and CDR2 YYREEE (reference sequence). V lost 3 bases and J lost 4; bases outside the gene matches: 6. This CDR3 region has 16 residues. CDR3 sequence reads: CASSSGTSVATGELFF. The CDR3 nucleotides read TGTGCCAGCAGCTCGGGGACTAGCGTAGCCACCGGGGAGCTGTTTTTT.